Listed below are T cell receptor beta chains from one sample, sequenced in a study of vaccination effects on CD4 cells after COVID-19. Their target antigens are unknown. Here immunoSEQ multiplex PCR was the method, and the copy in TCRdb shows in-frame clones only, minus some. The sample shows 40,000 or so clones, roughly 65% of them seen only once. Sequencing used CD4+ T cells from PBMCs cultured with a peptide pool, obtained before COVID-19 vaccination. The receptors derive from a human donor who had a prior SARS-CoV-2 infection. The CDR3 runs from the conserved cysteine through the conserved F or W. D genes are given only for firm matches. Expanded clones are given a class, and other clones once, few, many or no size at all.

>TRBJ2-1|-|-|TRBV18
CASSPNYYNEQFF
TGTGCCAGCTCACCAAACTATTACAATGAGCAGTTCTTC
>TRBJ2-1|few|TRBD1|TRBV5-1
CASSWVPGQGREQFF
TGCGCCAGCAGCTGGGTCCCGGGACAGGGTAGAGAGCAGTTCTTC
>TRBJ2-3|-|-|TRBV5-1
CASSFPAESTDTQYF
TGCGCCAGCAGCTTCCCGGCAGAGAGCACAGATACGCAGTATTTT
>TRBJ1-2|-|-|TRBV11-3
CASSLVGGENGYTF
TGTGCCAGCAGCTTAGTTGGAGGGGAGAATGGCTACACCTTC
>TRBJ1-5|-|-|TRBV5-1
CASSLGGVDNQPQHF
TGCGCCAGCAGCTTGGGAGGGGTAGACAATCAGCCCCAGCATTTT
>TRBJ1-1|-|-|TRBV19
CASNREYVAEAFF
TGTGCCAGTAATAGGGAGTACGTCGCTGAAGCTTTCTTT
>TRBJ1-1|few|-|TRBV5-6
CASSPGGGSRNEAFF
TGTGCCAGCAGCCCTGGGGGAGGTAGTCGGAATGAAGCTTTCTTT
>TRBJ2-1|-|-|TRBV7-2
CASSLLWGSYNEQFF
TGTGCCAGCAGCTTACTCTGGGGGTCCTACAATGAGCAGTTCTTC
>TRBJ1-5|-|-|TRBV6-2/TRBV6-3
CASSYMWRDQPQHF
TGTGCCAGCAGTTACATGTGGAGGGATCAGCCCCAGCATTTT
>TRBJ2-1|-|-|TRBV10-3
CAILEPEGGEQFF
TGTGCCATCCTTGAGCCTGAAGGGGGTGAGCAGTTCTTC
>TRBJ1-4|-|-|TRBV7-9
CASSSFRPATNEKLFF
TGTGCCAGCAGCTCTTTTAGGCCGGCAACTAATGAAAAACTGTTTTTT
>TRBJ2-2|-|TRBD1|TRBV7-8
CASSLGDREGGELFF
TGTGCCAGCAGCCTAGGGGACAGGGAGGGCGGGGAGCTGTTTTTT
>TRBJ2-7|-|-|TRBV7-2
CASSLGTTSGEQYF
TGTGCCAGCAGCTTAGGGACCACGTCTGGCGAGCAGTACTTC
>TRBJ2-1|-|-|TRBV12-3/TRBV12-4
CASSFSSYNEQFF
TGTGCCAGCAGTTTCAGCAGCTACAATGAGCAGTTCTTC
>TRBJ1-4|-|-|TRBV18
CASSLTYDSTNEKLFF
TGTGCCAGCTCACTAACGTATGATTCAACTAATGAAAAACTGTTTTTT
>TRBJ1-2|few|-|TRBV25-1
CASSESETRSYGYTF
TGTGCCAGCAGTGAGTCCGAGACAAGATCCTATGGCTACACCTTC
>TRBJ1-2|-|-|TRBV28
CASSLGVGAINGYTF
TGTGCCAGCAGTTTGGGGGTGGGTGCGATTAATGGCTACACCTTC
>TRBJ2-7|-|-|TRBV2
CASSTDAYEQYF
TGTGCCAGCAGCACGGACGCATACGAGCAGTACTTC
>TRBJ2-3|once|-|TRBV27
CASSFLGPEDTQYF
TGTGCCAGCAGTTTCCTCGGACCAGAAGATACGCAGTATTTT
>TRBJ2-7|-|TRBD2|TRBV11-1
CASSPGTTGGYEQYF
TGTGCCAGCAGCCCCGGGACGACCGGGGGGTACGAGCAGTACTTC
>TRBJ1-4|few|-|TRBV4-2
CASSQDNERRATNEKLFF
TGTGCCAGCAGCCAAGATAACGAACGCAGAGCAACTAATGAAAAACTGTTTTTT